Each of the 19 T cell receptor beta chains below was sequenced from the same sample in a study of regulatory T cells in long-lasting Graves disease. To make TCR beta libraries, researchers used iRepertoire HTBI primers and Arm-PCR of CDR3 regions. TCRdb fed the multiplex PCR reads into MiXCR, producing one record per CDR3 protein. In the table there are approximately 460,000 distinct CDR3 sequences, about 15% of which are singletons. As for time point: newly diagnosed GD, antithyroid drugs for less than 3 months. PBMC RNA served as the TCR library source. These data were also reused for a study on T cells in Graves' hyperthyroidism and ophthalmopathy.

The starting material was peripheral blood mononuclear cells (PBMCs), obtained at new diagnosis, from a patient treated with antithyroid drugs. The source of these receptors is a woman in her 30s with Graves disease.

This clonotype was recorded many times. The chain has TRBV5-8 and TRBJ1-5, with a tentative D call TRBD1 (6 bases). V was shortened by 5 bases and J by 2 bases, with 11 bases between the two germline ends. Germline assignment: CDR1 SGHTS and CDR2 YDEGEE. This CDR3 comprises 14 residues. For the CDR3, the DNA is TGTGCCAGCAGTCTTCCAGGGGGCAATCAGCCCCAGCATTTT. It yields the protein CASSLPGGNQPQHF.

In this sample, this clonotype turned up many times. The chain combines TRBV27 with TRBJ1-2; D remains unclear. Germline loops: CDR1 MNHEY, CDR2 SMNVEV (reference sequence). The CDR3 runs 14 residues. V was trimmed by 5 bases and J by 1 base, leaving 11 bases between them. The CDR3 region has the DNA TGTGCCAGCAGTATAGGAAGTGATAACTATGGCTACACCTTC. Translating gives CASSIGSDNYGYTF.

The V and J genes are TRBV5-5 and TRBJ1-4, with 7 bases aligning to TRBD1. Germline assignment: CDR1 SGHKS and CDR2 YYEKEE (reference sequence). The length of the CDR3 is 16 residues. The J segment lost 1 base and the V segment lost 1 base, leaving 4 bases of the junction unmatched. CDR3 bases: TGTGCCAGCAGCTTGAGGGACAGACAAACTAATGAAAAACTGTTTTTT. Translation: CASSLRDRQTNEKLFF.

This clonotype was observed many times. The rearrangement uses TRBV27 and TRBJ2-7, with 10 bases lining up with TRBD2. The CDR3 runs 15 residues. Unmatched junction bases numbered 12, after V lost 6 bases and J lost 7 bases. Per germline, CDR1 MNHEY and CDR2 SMNVEV (reference sequence). Written as DNA, the CDR3 is TGTGCCAGCAGAAGCTTAGCGGGAGGCAAGGATGAGCAGTACTTC. Protein sequence: CASRSLAGGKDEQYF.

At least ten counts were recorded for this clonotype. The chain couples TRBV7-9 to TRBJ2-3; D not certain. Trimming pared 8 bases from V and 1 base from J, leaving 13 bases between. This CDR3 has 14 residues. Germline V CDR1 and CDR2: SEHNR, FQNEAQ (reference sequence). The CDR3 protein is CASDAIRGTDTQYF. The CDR3 region has the DNA TGTGCCAGCGATGCTATTAGGGGCACAGATACGCAGTATTTT.

The chain couples TRBV28 to TRBJ2-7, with TRBD1 matching 8 bases. Looked up from germline, CDR1 is MDHEN and CDR2 is SYDVKM. The CDR3 has 14 residues. The junction had 6 bases not matched to a gene; V was cut back by 6 bases and J by 2 bases. CDR3 protein: CASSQPGGPYEQYF. DNA of the CDR3: TGTGCCAGCAGCCAGCCAGGGGGCCCCTACGAGCAGTACTTC.

At least ten counts were recorded for this clonotype. This chain connects TRBV28 to TRBJ1-2; D possibly corresponds to TRBD1 (6 bases). Germline V gene sequence: CDR1 MDHEN, CDR2 SYDVKM. Trimming removed 4 bases at V and 7 bases at J, with 19 bases between. The CDR3 spans 15 residues. The CDR3 DNA reads TGTGCCAGCAGTTCCCCTGACAGGCTCGGTAGTGGCTACACCTTC. This sequence encodes CASSSPDRLGSGYTF.

This clonotype was picked up many times. This chain connects TRBV28 to TRBJ1-1, with D perhaps TRBD1 (6 bases). From germline, CDR1 is MDHEN and CDR2 SYDVKM. V shed 7 bases and J shed 1 base, with 16 bases lying between them. This CDR3 is built from 15 residues. CDR3 amino acids: CASTLSGTSNTEAFF. As DNA, the CDR3 is TGTGCCAGCACGCTCTCCGGGACATCGAACACTGAAGCTTTCTTT.

This clonotype was detected many times. This sequence joins TRBV18 and TRBJ2-7, with 7 bases matching TRBD1. The CDR3 extends over 13 amino acids. J lost 5 bases, V lost 6 bases, and 7 bases had no gene match. Germline V gene lookup returns CDR1 KGHSH and CDR2 LQKENI. As DNA, the CDR3 is TGTGCCAGCTCCCCAAGGGGGCCCAACGAGCAGTACTTC. Translating gives CASSPRGPNEQYF.

This clonotype was picked up many times. The V gene is TRBV28, the J gene TRBJ2-2, with 12 bases matching TRBD2. The CDR3 extends over 15 amino acids. The germline gives CDR1 MDHEN, CDR2 SYDVKM. The trim removed 6 bases at V and 5 bases at J, leaving 4 bases unmatched. This CDR3 reads CASRPSGRGTGELFF. Here the CDR3 DNA reads TGTGCCAGCAGGCCTAGCGGGAGGGGAACCGGGGAGCTGTTTTTT. Filled out from reference TRBV28 and TRBJ2-2, the complete variable domain reads DVKVTQSSRYLVKRTGEKVFLECVQDMDHENMFWYRQDPGLGLRLIYFSYDVKMKEKGDIPEGYSVSREKKERFSLILESASTNQTSMYLCASRPSGRGTGELFFGEGSRLTVL.

In its sample, this clonotype was seen many times. The V gene is TRBV2, the J gene TRBJ2-6; unclear D gene. Germline lookup yields CDR1 SNHLY and CDR2 FYNNEI. This CDR3 spans 14 amino acids. Trimming shortened V by 6 bases and J by 4 bases, and 10 bases separated the two germline ends. The CDR3 loop reads CASRPDSGANVLTF. The CDR3 region has the DNA TGTGCCAGCAGACCGGATTCCGGGGCCAACGTCCTGACTTTC.

This clonotype was detected only a few times. The conserved closing phenylalanine or tryptophan is absent in this CDR3, likely reflecting a read error. V is TRBV28 and J is TRBJ2-7, with D perhaps matching TRBD1 (6 bases). This CDR3 has 15 residues. In germline, CDR1 is MDHEN, CDR2 SYDVKM. V gave up 6 bases and J gave up 0 bases, with 15 bases separating them. CDR3 in DNA: TGTGCCAGCAGCTCGCCACAGGGAAGCTCCTACGAGCAGTACATC. Amino acids: CASSSPQGSSYEQYI.

This clonotype appeared many times. The genes are TRBV9 and TRBJ1-2; weak D call: TRBD1 (6 bases). The CDR3 contains 14 residues. With 3 bases removed from V and 4 bases from J, the gap between germline ends came to 13 bases. Germline lookup yields CDR1 SGDLS and CDR2 YYNGEE. The CDR3 region is CASSAGGRAYGYTF. The CDR3 nucleotides are TGTGCCAGCAGCGCGGGGGGGCGGGCCTATGGCTACACCTTC.

Concerning this clonotype: A much bigger clone sits one base away, suggesting this may be a read error. This chain uses TRBV18 with TRBJ2-3; either TRBD1 or TRBD2 may fit D (5 bases each). V lost 2 bases and J 3 bases, leaving 18 bases between the germline ends. The CDR3 contains 17 residues. Germline V gene lookup returns CDR1 KGHSH and CDR2 LQKENI. DNA of the CDR3: TGTGCCAGCTCACCAGGACTTCGGGACCAAGGGACAGATACGCAGTATTTT. This translates into CASSPGLRDQGTDTQYF.

In this sample, this clonotype turned up a few times. The chain has TRBV10-3 and TRBJ1-1; D unclear. The ends were cut back, 0 bases at V and 8 bases at J, with 10 bases in the middle. In germline, CDR1 is ENHRY, CDR2 SYGVKD. The CDR3 consists of 13 residues. CDR3 amino acids: CAISESTGMEAFF. As DNA, the CDR3 is TGTGCCATCAGTGAGTCGACGGGAATGGAAGCTTTCTTT.

The sample holds many counts of this clonotype. This rearrangement joins TRBV10-3 to TRBJ2-5; maybe TRBD2 (6 bases). This CDR3 spans 16 amino acids. The germline V and J ends were trimmed by 11 bases and 0 bases, with 22 bases remaining between them. Germline-derived CDR1 and CDR2 are ENHRY and SYGVKD. In DNA, the CDR3 is TGTGCCGCCTCGGATCCGGGGCGGGGAAACCAAGAGACCCAGTACTTC. The encoded protein is CAASDPGRGNQETQYF.

This clonotype was counted only a few times. CDR3 loop: CSVGGTSGIPNTGELFF. CDR3 coding DNA: TGCAGCGTTGGTGGGACTAGCGGGATACCGAACACCGGGGAGCTGTTTTTT. This chain uses TRBV29-1 with TRBJ2-2, with 13 bases that match TRBD2. Germline loops: CDR1 SQVTM, CDR2 ANQGSEA. The V segment lost 4 bases and the J segment 0 bases; nucleotides outside the gene matches: 5. The CDR3 spans 17 residues.

This clonotype was counted once. A single base separates this from a much larger clone, so it may be a read error. This chain uses TRBV5-6 with TRBJ1-2, with unresolved D. This CDR3 spans 12 amino acids. Germline V gives CDR1 SGHDT, CDR2 YYEEEE. CDR3 sequence (DNA): TGTGCCAGCAGCTTGGAGGACTATGGCTGCACCTTC. Protein product: CASSLEDYGCTF.

This clonotype has a count of ten or more. V gene TRBV2 combines with J gene TRBJ1-2; D not certain. Trimming pared 3 bases from V and 3 bases from J, leaving 8 bases between. Germline V gene data show CDR1 as SNHLY and CDR2 as FYNNEI. CDR3 length equals 13 residues. The CDR3: CASSEAQYYGYTF. The CDR3 DNA reads as TGTGCCAGCAGTGAGGCACAGTACTATGGCTACACCTTC.